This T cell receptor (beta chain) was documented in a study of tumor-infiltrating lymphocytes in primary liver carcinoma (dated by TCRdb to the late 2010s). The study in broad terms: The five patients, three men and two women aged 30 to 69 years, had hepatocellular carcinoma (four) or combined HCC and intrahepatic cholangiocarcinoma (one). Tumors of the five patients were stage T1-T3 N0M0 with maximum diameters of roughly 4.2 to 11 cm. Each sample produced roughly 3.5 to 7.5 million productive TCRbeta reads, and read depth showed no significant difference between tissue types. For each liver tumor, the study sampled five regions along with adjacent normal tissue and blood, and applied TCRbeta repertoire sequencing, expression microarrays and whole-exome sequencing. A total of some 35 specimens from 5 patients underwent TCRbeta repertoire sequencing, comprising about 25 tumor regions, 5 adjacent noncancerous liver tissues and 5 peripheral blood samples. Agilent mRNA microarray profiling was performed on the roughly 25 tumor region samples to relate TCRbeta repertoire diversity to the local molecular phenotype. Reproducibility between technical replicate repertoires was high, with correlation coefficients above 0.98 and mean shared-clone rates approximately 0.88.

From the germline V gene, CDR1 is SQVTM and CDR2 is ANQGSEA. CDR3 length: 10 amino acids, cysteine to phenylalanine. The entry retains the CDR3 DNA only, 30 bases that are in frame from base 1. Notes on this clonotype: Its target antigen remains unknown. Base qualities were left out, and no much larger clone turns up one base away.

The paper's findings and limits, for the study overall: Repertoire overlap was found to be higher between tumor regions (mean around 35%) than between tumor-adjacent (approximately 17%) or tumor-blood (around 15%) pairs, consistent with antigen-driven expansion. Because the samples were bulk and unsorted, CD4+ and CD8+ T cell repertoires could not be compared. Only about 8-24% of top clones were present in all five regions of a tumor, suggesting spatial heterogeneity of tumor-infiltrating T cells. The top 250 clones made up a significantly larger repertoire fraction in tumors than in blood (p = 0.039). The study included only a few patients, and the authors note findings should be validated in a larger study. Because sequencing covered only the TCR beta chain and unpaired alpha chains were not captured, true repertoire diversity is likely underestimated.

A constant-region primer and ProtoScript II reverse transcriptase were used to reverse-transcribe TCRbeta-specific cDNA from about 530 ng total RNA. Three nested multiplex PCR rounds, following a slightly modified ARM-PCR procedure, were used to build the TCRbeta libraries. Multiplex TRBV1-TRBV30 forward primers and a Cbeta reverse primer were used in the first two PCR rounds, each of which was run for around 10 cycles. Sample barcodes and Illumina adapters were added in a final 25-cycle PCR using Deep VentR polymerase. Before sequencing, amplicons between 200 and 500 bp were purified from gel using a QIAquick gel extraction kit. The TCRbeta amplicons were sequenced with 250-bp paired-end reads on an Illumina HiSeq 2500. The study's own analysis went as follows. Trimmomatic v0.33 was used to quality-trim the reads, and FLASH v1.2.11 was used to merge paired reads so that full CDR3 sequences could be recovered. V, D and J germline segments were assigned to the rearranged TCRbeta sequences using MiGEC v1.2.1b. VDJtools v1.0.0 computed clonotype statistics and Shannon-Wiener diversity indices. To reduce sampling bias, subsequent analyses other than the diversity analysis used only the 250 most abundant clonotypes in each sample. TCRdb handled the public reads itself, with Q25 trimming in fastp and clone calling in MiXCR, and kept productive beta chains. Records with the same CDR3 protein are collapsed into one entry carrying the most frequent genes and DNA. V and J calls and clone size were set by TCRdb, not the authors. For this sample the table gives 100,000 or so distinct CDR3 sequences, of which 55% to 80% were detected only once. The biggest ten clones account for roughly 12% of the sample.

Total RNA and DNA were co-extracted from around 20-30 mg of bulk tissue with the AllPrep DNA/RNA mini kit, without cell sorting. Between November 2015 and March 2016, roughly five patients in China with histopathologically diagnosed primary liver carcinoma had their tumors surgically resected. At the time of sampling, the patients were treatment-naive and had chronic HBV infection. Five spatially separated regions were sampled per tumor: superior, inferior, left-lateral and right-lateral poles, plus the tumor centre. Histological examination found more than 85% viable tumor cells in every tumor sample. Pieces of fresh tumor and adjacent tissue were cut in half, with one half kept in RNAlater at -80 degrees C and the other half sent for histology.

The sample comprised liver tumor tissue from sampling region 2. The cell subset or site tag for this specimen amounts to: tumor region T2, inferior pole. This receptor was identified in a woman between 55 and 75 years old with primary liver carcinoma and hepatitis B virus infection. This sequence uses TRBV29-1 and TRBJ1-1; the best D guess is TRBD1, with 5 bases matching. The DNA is TGCAACGGAGGACATGAGGAAGCTTTCTTT. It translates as CNGGHEEAFF.